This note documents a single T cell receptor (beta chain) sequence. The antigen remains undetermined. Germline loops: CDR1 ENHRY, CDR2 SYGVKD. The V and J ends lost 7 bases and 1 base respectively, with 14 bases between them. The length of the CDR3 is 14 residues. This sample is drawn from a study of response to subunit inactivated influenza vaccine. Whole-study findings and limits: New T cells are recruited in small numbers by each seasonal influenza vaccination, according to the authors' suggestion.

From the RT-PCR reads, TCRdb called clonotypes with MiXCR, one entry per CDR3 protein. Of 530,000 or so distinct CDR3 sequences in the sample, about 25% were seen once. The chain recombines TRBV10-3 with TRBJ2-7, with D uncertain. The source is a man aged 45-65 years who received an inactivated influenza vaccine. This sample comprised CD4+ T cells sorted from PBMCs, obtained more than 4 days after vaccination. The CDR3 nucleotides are TGTGCCATCAATAGAAAGGGCAGTTCCTACGAGCAGTACTTC. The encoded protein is CAINRKGSSYEQYF.